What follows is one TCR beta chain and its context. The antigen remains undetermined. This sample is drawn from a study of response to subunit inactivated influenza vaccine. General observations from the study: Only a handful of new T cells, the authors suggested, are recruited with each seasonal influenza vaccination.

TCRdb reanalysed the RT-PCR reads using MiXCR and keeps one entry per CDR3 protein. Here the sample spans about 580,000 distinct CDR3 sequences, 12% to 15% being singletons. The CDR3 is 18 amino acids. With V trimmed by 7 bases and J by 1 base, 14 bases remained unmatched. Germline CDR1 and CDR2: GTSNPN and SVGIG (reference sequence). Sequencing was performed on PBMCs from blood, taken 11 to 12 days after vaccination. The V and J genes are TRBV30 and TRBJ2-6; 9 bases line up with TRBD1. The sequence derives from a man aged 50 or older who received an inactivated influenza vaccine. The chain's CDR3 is CAFPPARGQGSGANVLTF. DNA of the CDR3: TGTGCCTTTCCCCCGGCTAGGGGACAGGGATCTGGGGCCAACGTCCTGACTTTC.